Below are 5 T cell receptor beta chains sequenced from a single sample in a study of human T cells and chemical hapten exposure. TCRdb ran MiXCR on the RACE reads and lists one entry per CDR3 protein. There are roughly 71,000 distinct CDR3 sequences in the sample; about 6% occur only once, and 3% to 4% lies in the top ten. Time point defined: healthy volunteer bleed at 6 weeks. The authors' total RNA extraction used unfractionated whole blood. Sequencing was performed on whole blood. These receptors originate from a female donor in good health. Some clones in this sample may be carry-over from other donors' samples.

This clonotype was seen many times. The chain combines TRBV7-9 with TRBJ2-5; D unresolved. V gave up 4 bases and J gave up 1 base, with 16 bases separating them. Germline V CDR1 and CDR2: SEHNR, FQNEAQ (reference sequence). This CDR3 has 16 amino acids. CDR3 in DNA: TGTGCCAGCAGCTCCCTGATTAACAGAGTCCAAGAGACCCAGTACTTC. The encoded protein is CASSSLINRVQETQYF.

Ten or more counts support this clonotype. The chain combines TRBV20-1 with TRBJ2-3, with D possibly TRBD2 on 5 matching bases. Trimming pared 1 base from V and 2 bases from J, leaving 10 bases between. Germline CDR1 and CDR2: DFQATT and SNEGSKA (reference sequence). The CDR3 covers 14 residues. CDR3 sequence (DNA): TGCAGTGCTAGAGCCGACTATTACACAGATACGCAGTATTTT. It encodes CSARADYYTDTQYF.

Ten or more counts support this clonotype. The chain employs TRBV2 and TRBJ2-3, with D perhaps TRBD2 (6 bases). Trimming removed 8 bases from V and 0 bases from J, with 12 bases in between. The CDR3 totals 14 residues. The V gene's germline CDR1 is SNHLY and CDR2 FYNNEI. CDR3 DNA sequence: TGTGCCAGCCTGGGACTCAAGAGCACAGATACGCAGTATTTT. Translated: CASLGLKSTDTQYF.

This rearrangement joins TRBV14 to TRBJ1-1; possible D gene TRBD1, 6 bases. Germline CDR1 reads SGHDN; CDR2 reads FVKESK. The CDR3 contains 14 residues. V lost 7 bases, J lost 3 bases, and 15 bases lay in between. The CDR3 here is CASNKQGRHTEAFF. The CDR3 DNA is TGTGCCAGCAACAAACAGGGTCGTCACACTGAAGCTTTCTTT.

This clonotype has a count of ten or more. This CDR3 is CASSYTTSTEAFF. CDR3 in DNA: TGTGCCAGCAGTTACACCACGAGCACTGAAGCTTTCTTT. The rearrangement uses TRBV6-5 and TRBJ1-1; no reliable D call. The CDR3 runs 13 residues. Trimming removed 2 bases from V and 4 bases from J, with 8 bases in between. The germline V gene has CDR1 MNHEY and CDR2 SVGAGI.